This T cell receptor beta chain was obtained from a study of T cell clones after liver transplantation. Background on the study: Apart from a few HCV-positive recipients, transplants were for non-autoimmune, non-viral reasons. Study-level points and caveats: Migration into the graft, not deletion, may explain lost graft donor-reactive T cells.

Relative to its sample, this clone is medium-sized. No antigen is known for it. The trim removed 5 bases at V and 1 base at J, leaving 5 bases unmatched. Looked up from germline, CDR1 is SNHLY and CDR2 is FYNNEI. The CDR3 length is 14 residues. Assay used: immunoSEQ multiplex PCR; TCRdb lists only in-frame clones, some missing. The table shows roughly 12,000 clones, with roughly 69% occurring only once. The sequence derives from a human patient who received a liver transplant. Some T cells could come from the graft donor. J is TRBJ2-7 and V is TRBV2, with 7 bases identical to TRBD2. Sequences were derived from CD8+ T cells from blood, sampled at the 22-month timepoint. CDR3 residues: CASSPYSGSYEQYF. The CDR3 DNA follows: TGTGCCAGCAGTCCCTATAGCGGGTCCTACGAGCAGTACTTC.